Below, one T cell receptor (beta chain) is given with its context. Its antigen is unknown. No much larger clone exists at a distance of one base, and base qualities are not known. CDR1 and CDR2 were assigned from the germline V gene as SGHDT and YYEEEE. Including cysteine and phenylalanine, the CDR3 has 16 amino acids. The only DNA kept is the CDR3, 48 bases in frame from the first base. V has 0 bases trimmed and J has 3 bases trimmed; junction bases matching no gene number 6. This record belongs to a study of shared clonotypes between healthy human individuals (dated by TCRdb to the early 2020s). As for the study more broadly: A few men and two women, aged 18 to 49 years, made up the cohort. For each donor, CD4 naive and CD4 memory were each given three plates, CD8 naive was given two plates, and CD8 memory was given one plate. To estimate repertoire size and how much clonotypes are shared between individuals, the study performed deep sequencing of blood TCR repertoires from roughly five healthy adults. Libraries were prepared and TCR repertoires were sequenced by different laboratories using diverse techniques, in order to increase sequencing depth and limit assay-specific biases. Leukapheresis yielded between about 0.94 and 10 billion PBMCs per donor. The paper's findings and limits, for the study overall: Pairwise subsampling indicated that sequencing depth was expected to affect the degree of clonotype sharing among donors. Compared with non-shared clonotypes, clonotypes shared by all four sorted-subset donors had higher generation probabilities. When a few donors were compared, the shared fraction of clonotypes was about 5% for naive CD4, 3.5% for naive CD8, 2.3% for memory CD4, and 0.35% to 0.5% for memory CD8. Because the study included only a small number of donors, the genetic and exposure-history diversity represented was limited. Estimated clonotype richness was generally larger for naive than for memory subsets. Only blood was sampled, and tissue TCR repertoires likely differ from those in blood. Even with the large sequencing depth, rarefaction of the sorted-subset datasets indicated that sequencing was incomplete.

Using the deep immunoSEQ assay, multiplex PCR amplified TCR CDR3 regions from genomic DNA. Extracted genomic DNA from each cell subset was spread evenly across all wells of several immunoSEQ 96-well plates, with each plate serving as a replicate. For sorted subsets, 150 to 250 ng genomic DNA, equal to some 30,000 T cell genomes, was loaded into each replicate PCR. The purified libraries were quantified using a Qubit 3.0 fluorometer, sized with a Bioanalyzer 2100, and then quantified again using the KAPA Library Quantification kit. A separate single-read 150-cycle Illumina NextSeq 550 flow cell was used to sequence each immunoSEQ 96-well plate. Regarding the original processing steps: Because the immunoSEQ output held only junctional sequences and lacked quality scores, the filtering could not match the filtering applied to full-length reads. Sequences were annotated with PyIR, a Python wrapper for IgBLAST v1.9, using IMGT germline references to assign V/J genes and CDR3. Any read was removed if the V/J assignment was weak (E-value above 1e-6), the CDR3 was missing, or the read contained stop codons, out-of-frame junctions, or ambiguous translated residues. A V3J clonotype was defined by an identical inferred V gene, J gene, and CDR3 amino acid sequence. The percentage overlap between two repertoires was calculated by dividing the number of shared unique clonotypes by the size of the smaller repertoire. Richness of each repertoire was evaluated using RTK rarefaction, the Chao1 estimator, and Recon v2.1 estimates of unobserved clonotypes. Generation probabilities were computed with OLGA for all TCRbeta clonotypes obtained by the gDNA method from four donors. In its TCRdb copy, this immuneACCESS table keeps in-frame sequences only and misses some clones. Where compared with another copy, unresolved V genes explain less than half of these, and the others have no known cause. V and J calls plus clone size are reproduced from that table; the DNA served to infer D and trimming. Within this sample are 2,500,000 or so clones, with roughly 93% of them counted one time only. Of the sample, 0.36% falls within the top ten clones.

Donors were healthy HIV-negative adults with no recently reported acute infections or vaccinations. Every donor was a Caucasian adult living in Nashville, Tennessee, USA. CD4+ T cells were enriched through magnetic negative selection, after which naive cells were positively selected on CD45RA and the remaining negative fraction served as the memory subset. Blood was obtained by leukapheresis, after which PBMCs were separated by Ficoll-Histopaque density gradient centrifugation and cryopreserved in liquid nitrogen vapor phase. Purity and quantity of every magnetically sorted T cell population were checked by analytical flow cytometry. From each sorted fraction, genomic DNA was isolated and quantified by UV absorbance on a Nanodrop 2000c.

The sequence came from a young man in good health. Some clones in this sample may be carry-over from other donors' samples. The receptor chain draws on TRBV5-6 and TRBJ2-1; the junction holds 7 bases that match TRBD2. The sequencing sample was made of naive CD4+ T cells from PBMCs. The sample's cell subset or site label, decoded: CD45RA+ positively selected. The DNA is TGTGCCAGCAGCTTGGGCTACGGGAGGTTCTACAATGAGCAGTTCTTC. Its translation reads: CASSLGYGRFYNEQFF.